This T cell receptor beta chain was sequenced during a study of identical twins' blood T cells. Across the study: Some twelve libraries, six alpha and six beta, gave 45 million to 50 million reads.

The CDR3 runs to 15 residues. V dropped 3 bases and J dropped 2 bases, with 11 bases sitting between them. Germline values: CDR1 MNHEY, CDR2 SMNVEV (reference sequence). The study's findings and limits: Environmental influences on twin similarity could not be excluded.

Using its own MiXCR run on the 5' RACE reads, TCRdb lists one record per CDR3 protein. Of 350,000 to 400,000 distinct CDR3 sequences in the sample, roughly 27% were seen once. Only a few counts were recorded for this clonotype. Antigen unknown. The V call is TRBV27, the J call TRBJ2-1, with D tentatively TRBD1 or TRBD2 (6 bases each). The clonotype originates from a woman between 18 and 49 years old in good health. Sequencing was carried out using PBMCs. Here the CDR3 DNA reads TGTGCCAGCAGTTTGGGGGGCGGGACCTACAATGAGCAGTTCTTC. It translates to CASSLGGGTYNEQFF.